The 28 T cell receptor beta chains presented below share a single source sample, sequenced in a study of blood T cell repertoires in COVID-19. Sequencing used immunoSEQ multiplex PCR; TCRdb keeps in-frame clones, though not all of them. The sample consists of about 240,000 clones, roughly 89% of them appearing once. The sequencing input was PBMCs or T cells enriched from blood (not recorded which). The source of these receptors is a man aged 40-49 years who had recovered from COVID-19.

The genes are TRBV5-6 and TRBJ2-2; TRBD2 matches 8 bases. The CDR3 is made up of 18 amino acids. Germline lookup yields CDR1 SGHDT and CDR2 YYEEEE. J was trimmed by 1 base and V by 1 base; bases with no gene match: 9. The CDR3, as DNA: TGTGCCAGCAGCTTGAGCCGTGTAGCGGGACTGAACACCGGGGAGCTGTTTTTT. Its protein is CASSLSRVAGLNTGELFF.

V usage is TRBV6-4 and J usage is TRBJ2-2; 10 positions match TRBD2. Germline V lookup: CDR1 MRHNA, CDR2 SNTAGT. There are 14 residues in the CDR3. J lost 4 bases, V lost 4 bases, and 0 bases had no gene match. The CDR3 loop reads CASSASGSTGELFF. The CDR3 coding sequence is TGTGCCAGCAGTGCTAGCGGGAGCACCGGGGAGCTGTTTTTT.

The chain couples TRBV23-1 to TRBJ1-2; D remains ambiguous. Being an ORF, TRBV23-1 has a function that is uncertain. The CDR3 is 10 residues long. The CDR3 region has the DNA TGCGACACGGACTGCCGTGGCTACACCTTC. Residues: CDTDCRGYTF.

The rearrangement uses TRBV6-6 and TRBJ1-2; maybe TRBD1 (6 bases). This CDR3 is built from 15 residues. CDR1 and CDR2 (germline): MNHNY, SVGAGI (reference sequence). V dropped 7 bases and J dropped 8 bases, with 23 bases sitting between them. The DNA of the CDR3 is TGTGCCAGCATCCAACGGGGGGGGCAAGTGGCGGGCTACACCTTC. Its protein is CASIQRGGQVAGYTF.

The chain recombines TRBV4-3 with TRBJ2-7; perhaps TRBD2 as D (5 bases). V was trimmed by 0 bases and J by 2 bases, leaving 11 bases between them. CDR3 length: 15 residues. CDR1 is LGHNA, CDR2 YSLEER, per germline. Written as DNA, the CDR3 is TGCGCCAGCAGCCAAGATCTCGGGGATACCTACGAGCAGTACTTC. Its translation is CASSQDLGDTYEQYF.

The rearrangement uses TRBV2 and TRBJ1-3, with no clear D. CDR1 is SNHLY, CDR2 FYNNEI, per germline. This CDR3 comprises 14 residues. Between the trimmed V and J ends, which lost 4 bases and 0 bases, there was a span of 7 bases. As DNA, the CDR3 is TGTGCCAGCAGTGGCTCCAGCTCTGGAAACACCATATATTTT. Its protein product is CASSGSSSGNTIYF. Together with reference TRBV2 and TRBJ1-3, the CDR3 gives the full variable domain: EPEVTQTPSHQVTQMGQEVILRCVPISNHLYFYWYRQILGQKVEFLVSFYNNEISEKSEIFDDQFSVERPDGSNFTLKIRSTKLEDSAMYFCASSGSSSGNTIYFGEGSWLTVV.

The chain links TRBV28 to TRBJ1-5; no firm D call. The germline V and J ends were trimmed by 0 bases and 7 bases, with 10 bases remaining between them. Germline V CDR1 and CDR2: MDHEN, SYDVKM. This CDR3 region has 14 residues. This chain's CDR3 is CASSLWGREQPQHF. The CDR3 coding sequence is TGTGCCAGCAGTTTATGGGGTCGGGAGCAGCCCCAGCATTTT.

CDR3 DNA: TGTGCCAGCAAGGCAGGATTGAACACTGAAGCTTTCTTT. It yields the protein CASKAGLNTEAFF. V and J are TRBV11-2 and TRBJ1-1; D ambiguous. Deletions cut 7 bases from V and 0 bases from J, with 9 bases between. This CDR3 has 13 amino acids. Germline-derived CDR1 and CDR2 are SGHAT and FQNNGV.

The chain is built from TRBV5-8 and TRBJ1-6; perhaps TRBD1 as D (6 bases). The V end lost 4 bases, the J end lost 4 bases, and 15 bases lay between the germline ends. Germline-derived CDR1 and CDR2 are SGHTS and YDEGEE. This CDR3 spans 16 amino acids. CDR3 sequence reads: CASSLGGADYNSPLHF. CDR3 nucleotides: TGTGCCAGCAGCCTTGGGGGGGCAGATTATAATTCACCCCTCCACTTT.

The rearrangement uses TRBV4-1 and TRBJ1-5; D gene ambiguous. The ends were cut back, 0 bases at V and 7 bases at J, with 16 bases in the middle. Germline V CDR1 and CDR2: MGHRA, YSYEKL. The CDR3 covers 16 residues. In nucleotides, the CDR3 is TGCGCCAGCAGCCAAGAAGCTTTCGCAGGTCGGCAGCCCCAGCATTTT. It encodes CASSQEAFAGRQPQHF.

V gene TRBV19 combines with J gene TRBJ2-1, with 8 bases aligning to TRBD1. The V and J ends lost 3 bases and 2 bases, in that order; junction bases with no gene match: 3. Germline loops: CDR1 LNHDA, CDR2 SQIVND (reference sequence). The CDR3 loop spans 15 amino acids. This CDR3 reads CASSIEQGAYNEQFF. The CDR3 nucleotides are TGTGCCAGTAGTATTGAACAGGGGGCCTACAATGAGCAGTTCTTC. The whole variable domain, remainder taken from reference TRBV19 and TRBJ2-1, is DGGITQSPKYLFRKEGQNVTLSCEQNLNHDAMYWYRQDPGQGLRLIYYSQIVNDFQKGDIAEGYSVSREKKESFPLTVTSAQKNPTAFYLCASSIEQGAYNEQFFGPGTRLTVL.

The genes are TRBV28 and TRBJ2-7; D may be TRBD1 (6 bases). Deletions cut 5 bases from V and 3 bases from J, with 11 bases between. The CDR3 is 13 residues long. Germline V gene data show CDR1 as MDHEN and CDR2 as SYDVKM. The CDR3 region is CASSRPQGYEQYF. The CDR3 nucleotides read TGTGCCAGCAGTCGACCACAGGGCTACGAGCAGTACTTC.

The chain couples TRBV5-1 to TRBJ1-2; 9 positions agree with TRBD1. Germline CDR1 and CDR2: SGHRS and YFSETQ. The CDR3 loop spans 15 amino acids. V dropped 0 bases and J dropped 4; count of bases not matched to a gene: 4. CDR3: CASSLGDREIYGYTF. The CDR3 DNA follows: TGCGCCAGCAGCTTGGGGGACAGGGAAATCTATGGCTACACCTTC.

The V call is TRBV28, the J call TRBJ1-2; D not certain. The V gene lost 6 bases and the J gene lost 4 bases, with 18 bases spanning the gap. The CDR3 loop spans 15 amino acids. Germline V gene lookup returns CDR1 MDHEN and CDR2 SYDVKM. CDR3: CASRPQAWRSYGYTF. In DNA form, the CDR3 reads TGTGCCAGCAGGCCCCAGGCTTGGCGTAGCTATGGCTACACCTTC.

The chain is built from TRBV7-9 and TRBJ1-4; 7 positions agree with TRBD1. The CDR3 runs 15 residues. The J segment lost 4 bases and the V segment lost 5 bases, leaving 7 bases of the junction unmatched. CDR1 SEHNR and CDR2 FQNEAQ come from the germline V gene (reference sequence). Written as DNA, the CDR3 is TGTGCCAGCAGCCGCTCGGGACAGATTAATGAAAAACTGTTTTTT. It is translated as CASSRSGQINEKLFF.

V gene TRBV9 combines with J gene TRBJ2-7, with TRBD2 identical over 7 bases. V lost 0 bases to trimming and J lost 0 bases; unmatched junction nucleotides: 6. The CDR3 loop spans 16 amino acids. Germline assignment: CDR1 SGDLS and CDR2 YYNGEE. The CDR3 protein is CASSVGPAGTSYEQYF. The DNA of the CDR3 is TGTGCCAGCAGCGTAGGTCCAGCGGGGACCTCCTACGAGCAGTACTTC.

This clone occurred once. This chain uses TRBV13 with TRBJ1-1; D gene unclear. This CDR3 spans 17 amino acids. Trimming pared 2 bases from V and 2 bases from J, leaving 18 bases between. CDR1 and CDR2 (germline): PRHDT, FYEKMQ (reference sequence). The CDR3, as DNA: TGTGCCAGCAGCTTAAAGTGGGGAGTATTGGCCAACACTGAAGCTTTCTTT. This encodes CASSLKWGVLANTEAFF.

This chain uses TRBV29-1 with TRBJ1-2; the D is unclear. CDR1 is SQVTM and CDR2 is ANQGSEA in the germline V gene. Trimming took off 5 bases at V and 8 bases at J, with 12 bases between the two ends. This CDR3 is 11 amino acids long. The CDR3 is CSVSRTRGYTF. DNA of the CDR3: TGCAGCGTTTCCCGCACGCGGGGCTACACCTTC.

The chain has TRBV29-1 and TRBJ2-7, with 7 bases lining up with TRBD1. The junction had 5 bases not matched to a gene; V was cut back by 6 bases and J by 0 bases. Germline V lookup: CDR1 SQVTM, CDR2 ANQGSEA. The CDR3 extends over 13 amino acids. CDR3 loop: CSVLGTASYEQYF. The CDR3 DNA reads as TGCAGCGTGTTAGGGACAGCCTCCTACGAGCAGTACTTC.

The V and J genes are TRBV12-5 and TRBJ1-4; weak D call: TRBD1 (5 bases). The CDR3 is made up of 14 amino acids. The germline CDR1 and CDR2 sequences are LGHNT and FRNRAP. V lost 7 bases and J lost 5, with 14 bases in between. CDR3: CASAPQGVNEKLFF. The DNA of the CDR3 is TGTGCTAGTGCCCCCCAAGGGGTCAATGAAAAACTGTTTTTT. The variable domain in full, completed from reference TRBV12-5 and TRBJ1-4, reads DARVTQTPRHKVTEMGQEVTMRCQPILGHNTVFWYRQTMMQGLELLAYFRNRAPLDDSGMPKDRFSAEMPDATLATLKIQPSEPRDSAVYFCASAPQGVNEKLFFGSGTQLSVL.

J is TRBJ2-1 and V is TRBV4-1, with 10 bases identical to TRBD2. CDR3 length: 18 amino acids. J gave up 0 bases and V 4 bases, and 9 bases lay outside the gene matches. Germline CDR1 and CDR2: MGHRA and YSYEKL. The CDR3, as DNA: TGCGCCAGCAGCCGAACCCTGGGGACTAGCGACTCCTACAATGAGCAGTTCTTC. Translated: CASSRTLGTSDSYNEQFF.

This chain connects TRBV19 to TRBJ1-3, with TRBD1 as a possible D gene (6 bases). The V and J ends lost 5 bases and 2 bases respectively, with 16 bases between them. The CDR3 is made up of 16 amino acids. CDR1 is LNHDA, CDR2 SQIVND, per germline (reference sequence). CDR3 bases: TGTGCCAGTAGTCCCTGGGGGACAAATGCTGGAAACACCATATATTTT. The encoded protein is CASSPWGTNAGNTIYF. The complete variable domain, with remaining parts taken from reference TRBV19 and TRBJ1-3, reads DGGITQSPKYLFRKEGQNVTLSCEQNLNHDAMYWYRQDPGQGLRLIYYSQIVNDFQKGDIAEGYSVSREKKESFPLTVTSAQKNPTAFYLCASSPWGTNAGNTIYFGEGSWLTVV.

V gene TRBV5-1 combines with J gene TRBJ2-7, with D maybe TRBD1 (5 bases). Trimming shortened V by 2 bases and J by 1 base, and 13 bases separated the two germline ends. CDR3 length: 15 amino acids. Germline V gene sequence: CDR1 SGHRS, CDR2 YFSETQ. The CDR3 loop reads CASSFSRAKSYEQYF. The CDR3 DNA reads TGCGCCAGCAGCTTCAGCAGGGCGAAGTCCTACGAGCAGTACTTC. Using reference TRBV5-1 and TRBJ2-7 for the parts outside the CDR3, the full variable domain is KAGVTQTPRYLIKTRGQQVTLSCSPISGHRSVSWYQQTPGQGLQFLFEYFSETQRNKGNFPGRFSGRQFSNSRSEMNVSTLELGDSALYLCASSFSRAKSYEQYFGPGTRLTVT.

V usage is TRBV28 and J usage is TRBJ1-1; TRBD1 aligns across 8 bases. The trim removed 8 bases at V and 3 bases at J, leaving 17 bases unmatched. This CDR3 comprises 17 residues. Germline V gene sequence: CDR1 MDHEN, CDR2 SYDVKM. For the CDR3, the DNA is TGTGCCAGCTGGCCCCCAGGGGGCGCGTTCGATTACACTGAAGCTTTCTTT. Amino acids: CASWPPGGAFDYTEAFF.

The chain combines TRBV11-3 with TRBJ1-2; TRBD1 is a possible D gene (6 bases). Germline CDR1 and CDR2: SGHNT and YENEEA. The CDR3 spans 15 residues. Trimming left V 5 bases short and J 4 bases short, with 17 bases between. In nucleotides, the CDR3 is TGTGCCAGCAGCCCGACCCCCGGGGGGGCCTATGGCTACACCTTC. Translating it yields CASSPTPGGAYGYTF.

As DNA, the CDR3 is TGTGCCTGGAGGCAGGGGGCTGGGAACACTGAAGCTTTCTTT. It is translated as CAWRQGAGNTEAFF. The chain recombines TRBV30 with TRBJ1-1; 8 bases are shared with TRBD1. CDR1 GTSNPN and CDR2 SVGIG come from the germline V gene (reference sequence). This CDR3 comprises 14 residues. The trim removed 3 bases at V and 1 base at J, leaving 4 bases unmatched.

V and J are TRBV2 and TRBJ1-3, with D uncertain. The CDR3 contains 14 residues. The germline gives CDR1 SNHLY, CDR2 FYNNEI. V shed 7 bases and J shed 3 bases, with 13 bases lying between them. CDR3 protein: CASTTDLFGNTIYF. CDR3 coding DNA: TGTGCCAGCACTACGGACTTGTTTGGAAACACCATATATTTT.

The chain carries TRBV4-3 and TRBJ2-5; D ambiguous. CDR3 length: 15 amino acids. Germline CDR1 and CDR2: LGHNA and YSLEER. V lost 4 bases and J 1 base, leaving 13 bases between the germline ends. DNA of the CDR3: TGCGCCAGCAGCCCCAACGGTGGCGGCCAAGAGACCCAGTACTTC. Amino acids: CASSPNGGGQETQYF.